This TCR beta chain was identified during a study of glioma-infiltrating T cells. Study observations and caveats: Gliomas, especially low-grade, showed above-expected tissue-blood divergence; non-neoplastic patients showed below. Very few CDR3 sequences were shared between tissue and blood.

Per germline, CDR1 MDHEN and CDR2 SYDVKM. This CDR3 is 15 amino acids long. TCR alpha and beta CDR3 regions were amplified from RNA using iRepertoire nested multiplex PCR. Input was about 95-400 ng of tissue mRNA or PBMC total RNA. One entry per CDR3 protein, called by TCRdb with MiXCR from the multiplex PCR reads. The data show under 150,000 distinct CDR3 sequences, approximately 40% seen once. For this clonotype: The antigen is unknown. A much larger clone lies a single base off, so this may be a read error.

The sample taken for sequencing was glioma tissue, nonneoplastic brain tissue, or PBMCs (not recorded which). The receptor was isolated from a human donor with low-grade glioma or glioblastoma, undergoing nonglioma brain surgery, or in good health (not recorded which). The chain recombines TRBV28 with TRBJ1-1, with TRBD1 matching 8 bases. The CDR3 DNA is TGTGCCAGCAGTCCAGGGGGCAGCATGAAAACTGAAGCTTTCTTT. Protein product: CASSPGGSMKTEAFF.